Following are 23 T cell receptor beta chains from one sample sequenced in a study of shared clonotypes between healthy human individuals. Generated by immunoSEQ multiplex PCR, the TCRdb table keeps only in-frame clones and is missing some. This repertoire shows about 600,000 clones, more than 95% found once; its top ten account for less than 0.065%. The source material was naive CD4+ T cells sorted from blood. Specified subset: CD45RA+ positively selected. The receptors here all came from a woman aged 30 to 39 in good health.

The gene calls are TRBV27 and TRBJ2-1, with 10 bases identical to TRBD2. This CDR3 contains 17 residues. The ends lost 2 bases at V and 1 base at J; junction bases unmatched: 5. CDR1 MNHEY and CDR2 SMNVEV come from the germline V gene (reference sequence). The CDR3 sequence: CASSLGGLAVSYNEQFF. The CDR3 DNA reads as TGTGCCAGCAGTTTAGGTGGACTAGCGGTTTCCTACAATGAGCAGTTCTTC.

The gene calls are TRBV28 and TRBJ2-2; tentatively, D is TRBD2 (5 bases). The CDR3 is 15 residues long. The V gene's germline CDR1 is MDHEN and CDR2 SYDVKM. The ends were cut back, 2 bases at V and 1 base at J, with 8 bases in the middle. The CDR3 DNA reads TGTGCCAGCAGTTTAGCTAGCCGGAACACCGGGGAGCTGTTTTTT. This encodes CASSLASRNTGELFF.

The chain employs TRBV28 and TRBJ2-7, with 9 bases lining up with TRBD1. J was trimmed by 2 bases and V by 3 bases; bases with no gene match: 8. Germline values: CDR1 MDHEN, CDR2 SYDVKM. This CDR3 spans 16 amino acids. The CDR3: CASSLGHRDRAYEQYF. The DNA of the CDR3 is TGTGCCAGCAGTTTGGGGCATCGGGACAGGGCCTACGAGCAGTACTTC.

This clone was seen just once. The gene calls are TRBV5-1 and TRBJ2-7, with D perhaps TRBD1 (6 bases). Trimming took 1 base from V and 4 from J, leaving 18 bases between them. This CDR3 contains 16 residues. In germline, CDR1 is SGHRS, CDR2 YFSETQ. The CDR3 region has the DNA TGCGCCAGCAGCTTGAAGGCCGGACAGTCCCGTTACGAGCAGTACTTC. Encoded protein: CASSLKAGQSRYEQYF.

The chain carries TRBV10-2 and TRBJ2-7, with TRBD2 as a possible D gene (7 bases). This CDR3 is built from 12 residues. Germline V gene data show CDR1 as WSHSY and CDR2 as SAAADI. The germline V and J ends were trimmed by 2 bases and 13 bases, with 15 bases remaining between them. CDR3 region: CASSEGGAPIYF. The CDR3 DNA is TGCGCCAGCAGTGAGGGGGGGGCCCCCATCTACTTC.

The J gene is TRBJ1-3, the V gene TRBV29-1, with D unresolved. The CDR3 covers 12 residues. Germline CDR1 reads SQVTM; CDR2 reads ANQGSEA. V lost 4 bases and J lost 4, with 8 bases in between. The CDR3 here is CSVVIAGNTIYF. Written as DNA, the CDR3 is TGCAGCGTTGTCATCGCGGGAAACACCATATATTTT.

The chain has TRBV18 and TRBJ2-7; TRBD2 aligns across 9 bases. The trim removed 3 bases at V and 5 bases at J, leaving 17 bases unmatched. The CDR3 runs to 18 residues. The germline V gene has CDR1 KGHSH and CDR2 LQKENI. The CDR3 here is CASSPIVDSGSGSNEQYF. The CDR3 DNA reads TGTGCCAGCTCACCGATCGTGGATTCGGGTAGCGGGAGCAACGAGCAGTACTTC. Variable domain in full (rest from reference TRBV18 and TRBJ2-7): NAGVMQNPRHLVRRRGQEARLRCSPMKGHSHVYWYRQLPEEGLKFMVYLQKENIIDESGMPKERFSAEFPKEGPSILRIQQVVRGDSAAYFCASSPIVDSGSGSNEQYFGPGTRLTVT.

This chain joins TRBV6-5 and TRBJ1-1; 7 positions match TRBD1. The CDR3 runs to 15 residues. The germline CDR1 and CDR2 sequences are MNHEY and SVGAGI. V shed 5 bases and J 2 bases; nucleotides not matched to a gene: 8. In DNA form, the CDR3 reads TGTGCCAGCAGTAAAGGGGGACAGCCTAACACTGAAGCTTTCTTT. Translation gives CASSKGGQPNTEAFF.

The chain employs TRBV27 and TRBJ2-5, with D uncertain. The length of the CDR3 is 15 residues. V shed 6 bases and J shed 2 bases, with 16 bases lying between them. In germline, CDR1 is MNHEY, CDR2 SMNVEV (reference sequence). CDR3 residues: CASRARKTTQETQYF. CDR3 sequence (DNA): TGTGCCAGCAGGGCCAGAAAGACAACACAAGAGACCCAGTACTTC.

This clone was detected only once. The J gene is TRBJ1-4, the V gene TRBV6-5; no clear D gene. Germline V CDR1 and CDR2: MNHEY, SVGAGI. V gave up 5 bases and J gave up 8 bases, with 15 bases separating them. This CDR3 spans 14 amino acids. The CDR3 sequence: CASSKNRVGEKLFF. The CDR3 bases are TGTGCCAGCAGTAAAAATCGAGTGGGAGAAAAACTGTTTTTT.

The chain carries TRBV10-3 and TRBJ2-5, with TRBD2 matching 8 bases. The CDR3 spans 14 residues. The V gene end was trimmed by 11 bases and the J gene end by 11 bases; junction bases not matched to a gene: 19. The V gene's germline CDR1 is ENHRY and CDR2 SYGVKD. The CDR3 is CASQGSGSSREQYF. CDR3 nucleotides: TGTGCCTCCCAAGGGAGCGGGAGTAGCCGGGAGCAGTACTTC.

This rearrangement joins TRBV6-1 to TRBJ1-1; D is undetermined. The V and J ends lost 8 bases and 0 bases respectively, with 13 bases between them. This CDR3 has 14 amino acids. The V gene's germline CDR1 is MNHNS and CDR2 SASEGT. For the CDR3, the DNA is TGTGCCAGCCCCCCGACCAGCTTGAACACTGAAGCTTTCTTT. Its translation: CASPPTSLNTEAFF.

This chain joins TRBV18 and TRBJ1-1; no firm D call. The germline CDR1 and CDR2 sequences are KGHSH and LQKENI. Trimming stripped 6 bases from V and 2 bases from J, with 13 bases between. The CDR3 is 14 residues long. The CDR3 nucleotides read TGTGCCAGCTCTACGGATCAAGTCAACACTGAAGCTTTCTTT. It codes for CASSTDQVNTEAFF.

The V gene is TRBV6-4, the J gene TRBJ1-2, with a tentative D call TRBD1 (5 bases). CDR3 length: 13 amino acids. V lost 6 bases and J lost 1, with 9 bases in between. In germline, CDR1 is MRHNA, CDR2 SNTAGT. The CDR3 DNA sequence: TGTGCCAGCAGACCGGGACTTAACTATGGCTACACCTTC. The encoded protein is CASRPGLNYGYTF.

V and J are TRBV19 and TRBJ1-5, with a weak D call TRBD1 (5 bases). There are 15 residues in the CDR3. Trimming removed 6 bases at V and 6 bases at J, with 18 bases between. Germline V gives CDR1 LNHDA, CDR2 SQIVND (reference sequence). As DNA, the CDR3 is TGTGCCAGTAGAGGGGTCCTCGGTCGGAGTCAGCCCCAGCATTTT. Translating it yields CASRGVLGRSQPQHF.

A word on this clone: The sample holds other DNA sequences that translate to the same CDR3. The V and J genes are TRBV6-5 and TRBJ2-7; a weak D match, TRBD1 (6 bases). Germline assignment: CDR1 MNHEY and CDR2 SVGAGI. The CDR3 is 12 amino acids. Trimming removed 3 bases at V and 6 bases at J, with 9 bases between. In nucleotides, the CDR3 is TGTGCCAGCAGTTATAGAGGGGGCGAGCAGTACTTC. This encodes CASSYRGGEQYF.

This clone was observed a handful of times. DNA for the CDR3: TGTGCCAGCAGCCGGGACAGGGAGAATGGCTACACCTTC. It codes for CASSRDRENGYTF. The chain recombines TRBV6-5 with TRBJ1-2; 9 bases align to TRBD1. In germline, CDR1 is MNHEY, CDR2 SVGAGI. Germline trimming cut 6 bases from V and 6 bases from J; bases unmatched to any gene: 5. CDR3 length: 13 amino acids.

This clone has just one count. The chain employs TRBV28 and TRBJ1-4; no firm D call. V lost 5 bases and J 10 bases, leaving 14 bases between the germline ends. The CDR3 sequence is 13 residues long. Germline V CDR1 and CDR2: MDHEN, SYDVKM. This CDR3 is CASSQERSGKLFF. The DNA of the CDR3 is TGTGCCAGCAGTCAGGAGAGATCGGGAAAACTGTTTTTT.

CDR3 DNA sequence: TGCGCCAGCAGCCCGGAGGGGGAGGACTATGGCTACACCTTC. Encoded protein: CASSPEGEDYGYTF. The chain is built from TRBV5-1 and TRBJ1-2; tentatively, D is TRBD1 (6 bases). The CDR3 is 14 residues long. With 4 bases removed from V and 3 bases from J, the gap between germline ends came to 13 bases. Germline values: CDR1 SGHRS, CDR2 YFSETQ.

This sequence joins TRBV28 and TRBJ1-4; 9 bases are shared with TRBD1. CDR3 length equals 15 residues. The V segment lost 5 bases and the J segment 5 bases; nucleotides outside the gene matches: 6. CDR1 and CDR2 from the germline V gene are MDHEN and SYDVKM. CDR3 residues: CASSPTGQGNEKLFF. CDR3 nucleotide sequence: TGTGCCAGCAGTCCAACGGGACAGGGAAATGAAAAACTGTTTTTT.

With regard to this clone: This sample also contains other DNA sequences that code for the same CDR3. V gene TRBV27 combines with J gene TRBJ2-7, with 9 positions matching TRBD1. The CDR3 is made up of 14 amino acids. Germline-derived CDR1 and CDR2 are MNHEY and SMNVEV (reference sequence). The ends lost 2 bases at V and 6 bases at J; junction bases unmatched: 5. The CDR3 spells CASSLTRQGGEQYF. CDR3 bases: TGTGCCAGCAGTTTAACGAGACAGGGGGGCGAGCAGTACTTC.

The rearrangement links TRBV6-5 to TRBJ1-1, with TRBD1 identical over 9 bases. Germline V gene sequence: CDR1 MNHEY, CDR2 SVGAGI. The V segment lost 6 bases and the J segment 4 bases; nucleotides outside the gene matches: 6. This CDR3 spans 14 amino acids. The CDR3 nucleotides are TGTGCCAGCAGCGTTGTGACAGGGGGCACTGAAGCTTTCTTT. This sequence encodes CASSVVTGGTEAFF.

This sequence joins TRBV23-1 and TRBJ2-2; 8 bases are a match to TRBD1. TRBV23-1 is given ORF status, its function remaining uncertain. The junction had 6 bases not matched to a gene; V was cut back by 0 bases and J by 0 bases. This CDR3 is built from 18 residues. Here the CDR3 reads CASSQSPQQGANTGELFF. CDR3 nucleotides: TGCGCCAGCAGTCAATCGCCCCAACAGGGGGCGAACACCGGGGAGCTGTTTTTT.